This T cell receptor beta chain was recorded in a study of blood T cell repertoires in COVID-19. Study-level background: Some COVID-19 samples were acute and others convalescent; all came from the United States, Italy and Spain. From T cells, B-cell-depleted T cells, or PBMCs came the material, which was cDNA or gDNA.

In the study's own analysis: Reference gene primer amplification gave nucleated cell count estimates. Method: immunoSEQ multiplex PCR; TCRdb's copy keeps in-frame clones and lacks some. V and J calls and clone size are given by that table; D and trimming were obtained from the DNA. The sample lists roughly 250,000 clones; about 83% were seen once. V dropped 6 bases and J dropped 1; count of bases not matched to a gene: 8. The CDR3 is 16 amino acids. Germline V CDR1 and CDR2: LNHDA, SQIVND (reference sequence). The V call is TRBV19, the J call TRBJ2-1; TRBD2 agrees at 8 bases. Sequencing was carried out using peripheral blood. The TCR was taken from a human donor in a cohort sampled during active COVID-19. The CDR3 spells CASRTPGTSSYNEQFF. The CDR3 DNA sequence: TGTGCCAGTAGAACCCCGGGGACTAGTTCCTACAATGAGCAGTTCTTC.